One sample yielded the 31 T cell receptor beta chains listed below, sequenced in a study of T cell responses to AZD1222 COVID-19 vaccine. Some clones are missing from TCRdb's copy, which holds only in-frame ones; the method was immunoSEQ multiplex PCR. The profile shows about 150,000 clones, 90% of them singletons. The sequencing used peripheral blood, collected on day 0 of AZD1222 vaccination. Receptor source: an adult in good health.

The count of this clone is one. The chain combines TRBV27 with TRBJ1-1, with D hard to call. Trimming stripped 7 bases from V and 1 base from J, with 22 bases between. The CDR3 runs to 17 residues. The germline CDR1 and CDR2 sequences are MNHEY and SMNVEV (reference sequence). CDR3 protein: CASILRVGQARNTEAFF. In nucleotides, the CDR3 is TGTGCCAGCATCCTTAGGGTCGGGCAGGCCAGGAACACTGAAGCTTTCTTT.

The CDR3 loop is CASSLNSGAVQETQYF. The CDR3 DNA reads TGTGCCAGCAGCTTAAACTCAGGGGCAGTTCAAGAGACCCAGTACTTC. The chain has TRBV9 and TRBJ2-5; possible D gene TRBD1, 6 bases. Trimming cost V 4 bases and J 2 bases, with 18 bases left between them. The CDR3 loop spans 16 amino acids. Germline values: CDR1 SGDLS, CDR2 YYNGEE. Drawing the rest from reference TRBV9 and TRBJ2-5, the complete variable domain is DSGVTQTPKHLITATGQRVTLRCSPRSGDLSVYWYQQSLDQGLQFLIQYYNGEERAKGNILERFSAQQFPDLHSELNLSSLELGDSALYFCASSLNSGAVQETQYFGPGTRLLVL.

V usage is TRBV9 and J usage is TRBJ2-1, with TRBD2 identical over 7 bases. With 1 base clipped from V and 7 bases from J, the junction kept 11 bases outside the gene matches. Germline V gene lookup returns CDR1 SGDLS and CDR2 YYNGEE. The CDR3 totals 16 residues. The CDR3 coding sequence is TGTGCCAGCAGCGTACGATCGAGCGGGATCGGGAATGAGCAGTTCTTC. It encodes CASSVRSSGIGNEQFF.

The gene calls are TRBV10-3 and TRBJ1-3; D is uncertain. From germline, CDR1 is ENHRY and CDR2 SYGVKD. The CDR3 is 16 residues long. Trimming shortened V by 2 bases and J by 1 base, and 12 bases separated the two germline ends. The CDR3 protein is CAISETRHGSGNTIYF. CDR3 in DNA: TGTGCCATCAGTGAGACCCGCCACGGATCTGGAAACACCATATATTTT.

This clone was seen just once. The chain couples TRBV5-1 to TRBJ1-2; possible D gene TRBD1, 6 bases. The CDR3 runs to 15 residues. Germline V gene lookup returns CDR1 SGHRS and CDR2 YFSETQ. Deletions cut 0 bases from V and 4 bases from J, with 13 bases between. The CDR3 protein is CASSLAGTTPYGYTF. Here the CDR3 DNA reads TGCGCCAGCAGCTTGGCCGGGACAACCCCCTATGGCTACACCTTC.

The chain combines TRBV28 with TRBJ2-7; D gene unclear. The CDR3 totals 14 residues. CDR1 and CDR2 (germline): MDHEN, SYDVKM. V was cut by 6 bases and J by 0 bases, with 12 bases left in between. CDR3 sequence: CASSRHISSYEQYF. In nucleotides, the CDR3 is TGTGCCAGCAGCCGACACATTAGCTCCTACGAGCAGTACTTC.

The J gene is TRBJ1-1, the V gene TRBV5-1, with unresolved D. CDR1 and CDR2 from the germline V gene are SGHRS and YFSETQ. The CDR3 contains 14 residues. V was shortened by 0 bases and J by 3 bases, with 9 bases between the two germline ends. CDR3 sequence: CASSLDPWDTEAFF. CDR3 bases: TGCGCCAGCAGCTTGGACCCTTGGGACACTGAAGCTTTCTTT.

The rearrangement links TRBV7-9 to TRBJ1-1; D call uncertain. Germline-derived CDR1 and CDR2 are SEHNR and FQNEAQ (reference sequence). The CDR3 is made up of 14 amino acids. V lost 1 base and J lost 1, with 7 bases in between. In DNA form, the CDR3 reads TGTGCCAGCAGCTTAGTATCTCCGAACACTGAAGCTTTCTTT. Protein product: CASSLVSPNTEAFF.

In its sample, this clone was seen a few times. The CDR3 loop is CASSLAAGAPGEQYF. Written as DNA, the CDR3 is TGCGCCAGCAGCTTGGCGGCGGGAGCTCCGGGAGAGCAGTACTTC. The chain is built from TRBV5-1 and TRBJ2-7; 7 nucleotides match TRBD2. The V gene end was trimmed by 0 bases and the J gene end by 7 bases; junction bases not matched to a gene: 10. Germline V gene sequence: CDR1 SGHRS, CDR2 YFSETQ. This CDR3 comprises 15 residues.

The gene calls are TRBV5-1 and TRBJ2-5, with TRBD2 identical over 11 bases. The CDR3 runs 16 residues. Germline assignment: CDR1 SGHRS and CDR2 YFSETQ. Unmatched junction bases numbered 11, after V lost 5 bases and J lost 5 bases. CDR3: CASSQELAGVWETQYF. The CDR3 nucleotides are TGCGCCAGCAGTCAGGAACTAGCGGGAGTCTGGGAGACCCAGTACTTC.

This sequence joins TRBV19 and TRBJ1-5; D is possibly TRBD1 (5 bases). V was clipped by 5 bases and J by 6 bases, with 11 bases between them. CDR3 length: 13 residues. Germline assignment: CDR1 LNHDA and CDR2 SQIVND (reference sequence). The CDR3: CASSAGEGQPQHF. The CDR3, as DNA: TGTGCCAGTAGTGCGGGGGAGGGTCAGCCCCAGCATTTT.

The gene calls are TRBV12-5 and TRBJ2-3, with a possible D match to TRBD2 (5 bases). V lost 7 bases to trimming and J lost 11 bases, with 13 bases between them. The V gene's germline CDR1 is LGHNT and CDR2 FRNRAP. The CDR3 sequence is 11 residues long. This chain's CDR3 is CASAKADQQYF. CDR3 in DNA: TGTGCTAGTGCCAAAGCGGACCAGCAGTATTTT.

The table lists this clone with a count of one. The chain joins TRBV9 to TRBJ2-6, with D possibly matching TRBD1 (6 bases). The germline CDR1 and CDR2 sequences are SGDLS and YYNGEE. Trimming pared 2 bases from V and 3 bases from J, leaving 15 bases between. This CDR3 has 17 residues. CDR3 DNA sequence: TGTGCCAGCAGCGTGGAGACAGGTTCCGGTGGGGCCAACGTCCTGACTTTC. It translates to CASSVETGSGGANVLTF.

V is TRBV19 and J is TRBJ1-1, with unresolved D. Germline values: CDR1 LNHDA, CDR2 SQIVND (reference sequence). The CDR3 sequence is 14 residues long. Trimming removed 3 bases from V and 1 base from J, with 9 bases in between. In DNA, the CDR3 is TGTGCCAGTAGTATGGGTTTAAGGAACACTGAAGCTTTCTTT. Protein: CASSMGLRNTEAFF.

This chain connects TRBV28 to TRBJ2-2; 8 bases agree with TRBD2. The CDR3 contains 14 residues. The junction had 11 bases not matched to a gene; V was cut back by 10 bases and J by 7 bases. Per germline, CDR1 MDHEN and CDR2 SYDVKM. CDR3 region: CATLAGRVGGELFF. In DNA, the CDR3 is TGTGCCACCTTAGCGGGAAGGGTAGGCGGGGAGCTGTTTTTT. The full variable domain, in which reference TRBV28 and TRBJ2-2 provide the parts outside the CDR3, is DVKVTQSSRYLVKRTGEKVFLECVQDMDHENMFWYRQDPGLGLRLIYFSYDVKMKEKGDIPEGYSVSREKKERFSLILESASTNQTSMYLCATLAGRVGGELFFGEGSRLTVL.

The V gene is TRBV5-1, the J gene TRBJ1-1; 7 positions agree with TRBD1. Germline loops: CDR1 SGHRS, CDR2 YFSETQ. V gave up 0 bases and J gave up 8 bases; unmatched junction bases: 7. The CDR3 spans 14 residues. The CDR3 sequence: CASSLEARGREAFF. CDR3 DNA sequence: TGCGCCAGCAGCTTGGAAGCAAGGGGGCGGGAAGCTTTCTTT.

The sample holds one count of this clone. This chain joins TRBV10-3 and TRBJ1-1, with D possibly TRBD1 on 6 matching bases. Germline CDR1 and CDR2: ENHRY and SYGVKD. Trimming took off 4 bases at V and 4 bases at J, with 10 bases between the two ends. There are 13 residues in the CDR3. The CDR3 protein is CAISGQGSTEAFF. The DNA of the CDR3 is TGTGCCATCAGTGGCCAGGGGTCCACTGAAGCTTTCTTT.

V usage is TRBV28 and J usage is TRBJ1-2, with TRBD1 matching 9 bases. The CDR3 is made up of 15 amino acids. Trimming cost V 5 bases and J 7 bases; bases outside gene matches: 11. Germline V lookup: CDR1 MDHEN, CDR2 SYDVKM. The CDR3 here is CASSPSGQGLVGYTF. The CDR3 coding sequence is TGTGCCAGCAGTCCCTCCGGACAGGGGTTGGTTGGCTACACCTTC.

Only one count was recorded for this clone. V and J are TRBV6-5 and TRBJ2-7; D is perhaps TRBD2 (6 bases). V was pared by 8 bases and J by 4 bases, with 18 bases between. CDR1 and CDR2 from the germline V gene are MNHEY and SVGAGI. There are 14 residues in the CDR3. CDR3 bases: TGTGCCAGCGGATACAGGTCGGGGAGGTACGAGCAGTACTTC. Its protein product is CASGYRSGRYEQYF.

V and J are TRBV16 and TRBJ1-1; no clear D. The V end lost 0 bases, the J end lost 1 base, and 3 bases lay between the germline ends. CDR1 and CDR2 from the germline V gene are KGHSY and FQNENV. This CDR3 has 13 residues. DNA for the CDR3: TGTGCCAGCAGCCAATCAGGGAACACTGAAGCTTTCTTT. It specifies CASSQSGNTEAFF.

The chain carries TRBV10-3 and TRBJ1-4; 7 nucleotides align to TRBD1. Trimming at V came to 2 bases and at J to 8 bases, leaving 8 bases not matched to a gene. The CDR3 is 15 residues long. Germline loops: CDR1 ENHRY, CDR2 SYGVKD. The CDR3 nucleotides read TGTGCCATCAGTGAGCGGACAGGCGGGAGGGAAAAACTGTTTTTT. As protein: CAISERTGGREKLFF.

This clone was picked up one time. The CDR3 protein is CASSQTRGLYEQYF. DNA of the CDR3: TGTGCCAGCAGTCAGACTAGGGGTTTGTACGAGCAGTACTTC. V gene TRBV6-6 combines with J gene TRBJ2-7; the D gene is possibly TRBD2 (6 bases). Trimming removed 5 bases at V and 4 bases at J, with 15 bases between. CDR3 length equals 14 residues. In germline, CDR1 is MNHNY, CDR2 SVGAGI (reference sequence).

The chain carries TRBV5-1 and TRBJ2-3, with 11 nucleotides matching TRBD1. V lost 4 bases, J lost 4 bases, and 5 bases stayed unmatched. The CDR3 has 15 amino acids. The germline V gene has CDR1 SGHRS and CDR2 YFSETQ. The CDR3 sequence: CASSGRDRGADTQYF. CDR3 nucleotide sequence: TGCGCCAGCAGCGGCCGGGACAGGGGGGCAGATACGCAGTATTTT.

The gene calls are TRBV28 and TRBJ1-5; no clear D gene. Germline V gene data show CDR1 as MDHEN and CDR2 as SYDVKM. There are 13 residues in the CDR3. The CDR3 nucleotides read TGTGCGCTCCAACAGAACAGCAATCAGCCCCAGCATTTT. Protein product: CALQQNSNQPQHF.

The chain joins TRBV5-1 to TRBJ2-1, with TRBD1 as a possible D gene (6 bases). The CDR3 has 13 residues. Per germline, CDR1 SGHRS and CDR2 YFSETQ. Trimming stripped 4 bases from V and 7 bases from J, with 12 bases between. The CDR3 region is CASSRDNTNEQFF. The CDR3, as DNA: TGCGCCAGCAGCCGGGACAACACTAATGAGCAGTTCTTC.

The V and J genes are TRBV5-1 and TRBJ2-5, with 7 nucleotides matching TRBD1. Germline V gene sequence: CDR1 SGHRS, CDR2 YFSETQ. The CDR3 has 15 amino acids. V was pared by 2 bases and J by 5 bases, with 9 bases of the junction left unmatched. As DNA, the CDR3 is TGCGCCAGCAGCTTTACAGGGGTCCGTGTGGAGACCCAGTACTTC. Its translation is CASSFTGVRVETQYF.

The chain recombines TRBV7-6 with TRBJ1-5; D might be TRBD1 (6 bases). Deletions cut 5 bases from V and 10 bases from J, with 18 bases between. CDR1 and CDR2 (germline): SGHVS, FNYEAQ. The CDR3 runs 14 residues. CDR3 protein: CASSPGGPPSPQHF. CDR3 sequence (DNA): TGTGCCAGCAGCCCTGGGGGCCCCCCTTCTCCCCAGCATTTT.

This chain links TRBV7-8 with TRBJ2-5, with a weak D call TRBD1 (6 bases). The V end was cut by 5 bases, the J end by 1 base, with 17 bases between. CDR3 length: 16 amino acids. The germline CDR1 and CDR2 sequences are SGHVS and FQNEAQ. Here the CDR3 reads CASSPTGSNLQETQYF. CDR3 DNA: TGTGCCAGCAGCCCTACAGGGTCGAACCTCCAAGAGACCCAGTACTTC. The whole variable domain, remainder taken from reference TRBV7-8 and TRBJ2-5, is GAGVSQSPRYKVAKRGQDVALRCDPISGHVSLFWYQQALGQGPEFLTYFQNEAQLDKSGLPSDRFFAERPEGSVSTLKIQRTQQEDSAVYLCASSPTGSNLQETQYFGPGTRLLVL.

This clone has just one count. This chain links TRBV25-1 with TRBJ1-5; 8 bases map to TRBD1. Germline trimming cut 5 bases from V and 4 bases from J; bases unmatched to any gene: 7. The length of the CDR3 is 15 residues. Germline CDR1 reads MGHDK; CDR2 reads SYGVNS. CDR3 nucleotide sequence: TGTGCCAGCAGTCCCGGACAGGGACTAAATCAGCCCCAGCATTTT. Translation gives CASSPGQGLNQPQHF.

J is TRBJ1-1 and V is TRBV27; 9 bases line up with TRBD1. V lost 2 bases to trimming and J lost 5 bases; unmatched junction nucleotides: 9. This CDR3 contains 16 residues. The germline CDR1 and CDR2 sequences are MNHEY and SMNVEV (reference sequence). CDR3 coding DNA: TGTGCCAGCAGTTTAGTCCCGGGACAGGGAAATACTGAAGCTTTCTTT. The encoded protein is CASSLVPGQGNTEAFF.

This sequence joins TRBV19 and TRBJ2-2; 9 nucleotides line up with TRBD1. Losses at the gene ends were 5 bases for V and 2 bases for J; bases not matched to a gene: 9. The CDR3 runs to 17 residues. Germline CDR1 LNHDA, CDR2 SQIVND (reference sequence). The CDR3 bases are TGTGCCAGTAGTTACCGAGGGACAGGGAGTAACACCGGGGAGCTGTTTTTT. This sequence encodes CASSYRGTGSNTGELFF.